The rows below give T cell receptor beta chains drawn from one sample of a study of post-analysis software for immune sequencing data. TCRdb called the PCR reads again in MiXCR, with one record for every CDR3 protein. This table holds approximately 460,000 distinct CDR3 sequences, around 40% found once. The specimen sequenced was blood. The receptors originated from a girl aged 10 to 17 with multiple sclerosis. Each CDR3 is given with its conserved first and last residue. D genes are given only for firm matches. Clone size, where shown, is once, few, many, or a class for clones that have expanded.

J gene | clone size | V gene | D gene | CDR3 DNA | CDR3 protein
TRBJ2-3 | once | TRBV5-1 | TRBD2 | TGCGCCAGCAGCCTACCCCGGACTAGCGGGAGTAACCCAGATACGCAGTATTTT | CASSLPRTSGSNPDTQYF
TRBJ2-6 | few | TRBV12-3/TRBV12-4 | TRBD1 | TGTGCCAGCAGTTTCCGGACAGGTGGGGCCAACGTCCTGACTTTC | CASSFRTGGANVLTF
TRBJ2-1 | . | TRBV9 | TRBD2 | TGTGCCAGCAACGGAGGCGGGAGCTCCTACAATGAGCAGTTCTTC | CASNGGGSSYNEQFF
TRBJ1-2 | . | TRBV27 | . | TGTGCCAGCAGTCTATCCCGCGGAGGACGAGGCTACACCTTC | CASSLSRGGRGYTF
TRBJ1-2 | once | TRBV27 | . | TGTGCCAGCAGTTTCGGGGCCTCGGGCCCCTATGGCTACACCTTC | CASSFGASGPYGYTF
TRBJ2-5 | . | TRBV7-2 | . | TGTGCCAGCAGCTTAAACAGGGCTCCGGACCAAGAGACCCAGTACTTC | CASSLNRAPDQETQYF
TRBJ1-2 | . | TRBV27 | TRBD1 | TGTGCCAGCAGGATCGGACAGGGAGGCTATGGCTACACCTTC | CASRIGQGGYGYTF
TRBJ2-1 | . | TRBV5-1 | TRBD2 | TGCGCCAGCAGCTTTTTGGGACTAGCGGGAGGCCCCAACTCCTACAATGAGCAGTTCTTC | CASSFLGLAGGPNSYNEQFF
TRBJ2-7 | few | TRBV28 | . | TGTGCCAGCAGTTTATTGGGGACAAAATCCTACGAGCAGTACTTC | CASSLLGTKSYEQYF
TRBJ1-2 | . | TRBV6-5 | . | TGTGCCAGCGGGACACAGGGAAACCTCTATGGCTACACCTTC | CASGTQGNLYGYTF
TRBJ2-5 | . | TRBV20-1 | . | TGCAGTGCTAAGGCGGGATCCCAAGAGACCCAGTACTTC | CSAKAGSQETQYF
TRBJ1-3 | . | TRBV27 | . | TGTGCCAGCAGTTTAACCAACAGCGGAAACACCATATATTTT | CASSLTNSGNTIYF
TRBJ1-1 | few | TRBV12-3/TRBV12-4 | TRBD1 | TGTGCCAGCAGCAAGAACCGGGACAGGGGAGAAACTGAAGCTTTCTTT | CASSKNRDRGETEAFF
TRBJ2-5 | few | TRBV15 | . | TGTGCCACCAGCAGACCAACCAGGGGCAATGAGCAGTACTTC | CATSRPTRGNEQYF
TRBJ2-1 | . | TRBV20-1 | TRBD2 | TGCAGTGTCAGGGTCCGCGGGAGAGCCTACAATGAGCAGTTCTTC | CSVRVRGRAYNEQFF
TRBJ2-3 | . | TRBV2 | . | TGTGCCAGCAGTGAACCTACAGGGAGCACAGATACGCAGTATTTT | CASSEPTGSTDTQYF
TRBJ2-1 | few | TRBV5-1 | . | TGCGCCAGCAGCTTGGCTTTTCCTGAGCAGTTCTTC | CASSLAFPEQFF
TRBJ2-3 | few | TRBV5-1 | TRBD2 | TGCGCCAGCAGACTAGCGGGGATAGGCACAGATACGCAGTATTTT | CASRLAGIGTDTQYF
TRBJ2-3 | . | TRBV9 | . | TGTGCCAGCAGCGTAGAAGCCACGACGTTTACGCAGTATTTT | CASSVEATTFTQYF
TRBJ2-3 | . | TRBV6-6 | TRBD2 | TGTGCCAGCAGTTCCTTTAGCGGGGGGAGCACAGATACGCAGTATTTT | CASSSFSGGSTDTQYF
TRBJ1-1 | . | TRBV11-2 | . | TGTGCCAGCAGCTTAGGGGTAGGGTTGGATCCTGAAGCTTTCTTT | CASSLGVGLDPEAFF
TRBJ2-4 | . | TRBV5-1 | . | TGCGCCAGCAGCCAAGGGACAACGGACCAAAACATTCAGTACTTC | CASSQGTTDQNIQYF
TRBJ1-1 | . | TRBV7-6 | . | TGTGCCAGCAGCTTAGAAATACCGGGACGGATGAACACTGAAGCTTTCTTT | CASSLEIPGRMNTEAFF
TRBJ2-3 | . | TRBV24-1 | . | TGTGCCACCAGTGATTTTCCAGGGGAGGCTAGCACAGATACGCAGTATTTT | CATSDFPGEASTDTQYF
TRBJ2-7 | few | TRBV3-1 | TRBD1 | TGTGCCAGCAGCCAAGACACAGGGGGTAGCGACGAGCAGTACTTC | CASSQDTGGSDEQYF
TRBJ2-6 | . | TRBV20-1 | . | TGCAGTGCTAGAGCAGCCTCTGGGGCCAACGTCCTGACTTTC | CSARAASGANVLTF
TRBJ2-7 | few | TRBV28 | . | TGTGCCAGCAGCCCTCCGGGGCCGTGGGAGCAGTACTTC | CASSPPGPWEQYF
TRBJ2-7 | . | TRBV30 | . | TGTGCCTGGAGTGTTCTATCGGGGGAGCAGTACTTC | CAWSVLSGEQYF
TRBJ2-7 | . | TRBV20-1 | TRBD1 | TGCAGTGCTAGAGATCTACAGGGGGCAAAGGTCCTCTACGAGCAGTACTTC | CSARDLQGAKVLYEQYF
TRBJ2-7 | few | TRBV4-3 | TRBD1 | TGCGCCAGCAGCCAAGCCCGACAGGGTATTGACGAGCAGTACTTC | CASSQARQGIDEQYF
TRBJ2-6 | . | TRBV29-1 | TRBD1 | TGCAGCGTTGGGCAGGGGGACTCTGGGGCCAACGTCCTGACTTTC | CSVGQGDSGANVLTF
TRBJ2-5 | few | TRBV7-2 | TRBD2 | TGTGCCAGCAGCCTCAGGACTAGCGGGAGAGAGACCCAGTACTTC | CASSLRTSGRETQYF
TRBJ1-5 | . | TRBV29-1 | . | TGCAGCGTAATCACCGGGAGGAGTAATCAGCCCCAGCATTTT | CSVITGRSNQPQHF
TRBJ2-7 | few | TRBV7-9 | TRBD2 | TGTGCCAGCAGCCCGGGACTAGCGGGAACCGAGCAGTACTTC | CASSPGLAGTEQYF
TRBJ1-5 | . | TRBV5-1 | TRBD1 | TGCGCCAGCAGCCGGACAGGAGGTGGCAATCAGCCCCAGCATTTT | CASSRTGGGNQPQHF
TRBJ2-3 | . | TRBV20-1 | TRBD2 | TGCAGTGCTTTGACTAGCGGGAGCCCGGACACGCAGTATTTT | CSALTSGSPDTQYF
TRBJ2-1 | . | TRBV28 | TRBD2 | TGTGCCAGCAGTTCACTTACTAGCGGGAGTATCAATGAGCAGTTCTTC | CASSSLTSGSINEQFF
TRBJ2-6 | few | TRBV5-1 | . | TGCGCCAGCAGCTTGTTCACTACGGCTGGGGCCAACGTCCTGACTTTC | CASSLFTTAGANVLTF